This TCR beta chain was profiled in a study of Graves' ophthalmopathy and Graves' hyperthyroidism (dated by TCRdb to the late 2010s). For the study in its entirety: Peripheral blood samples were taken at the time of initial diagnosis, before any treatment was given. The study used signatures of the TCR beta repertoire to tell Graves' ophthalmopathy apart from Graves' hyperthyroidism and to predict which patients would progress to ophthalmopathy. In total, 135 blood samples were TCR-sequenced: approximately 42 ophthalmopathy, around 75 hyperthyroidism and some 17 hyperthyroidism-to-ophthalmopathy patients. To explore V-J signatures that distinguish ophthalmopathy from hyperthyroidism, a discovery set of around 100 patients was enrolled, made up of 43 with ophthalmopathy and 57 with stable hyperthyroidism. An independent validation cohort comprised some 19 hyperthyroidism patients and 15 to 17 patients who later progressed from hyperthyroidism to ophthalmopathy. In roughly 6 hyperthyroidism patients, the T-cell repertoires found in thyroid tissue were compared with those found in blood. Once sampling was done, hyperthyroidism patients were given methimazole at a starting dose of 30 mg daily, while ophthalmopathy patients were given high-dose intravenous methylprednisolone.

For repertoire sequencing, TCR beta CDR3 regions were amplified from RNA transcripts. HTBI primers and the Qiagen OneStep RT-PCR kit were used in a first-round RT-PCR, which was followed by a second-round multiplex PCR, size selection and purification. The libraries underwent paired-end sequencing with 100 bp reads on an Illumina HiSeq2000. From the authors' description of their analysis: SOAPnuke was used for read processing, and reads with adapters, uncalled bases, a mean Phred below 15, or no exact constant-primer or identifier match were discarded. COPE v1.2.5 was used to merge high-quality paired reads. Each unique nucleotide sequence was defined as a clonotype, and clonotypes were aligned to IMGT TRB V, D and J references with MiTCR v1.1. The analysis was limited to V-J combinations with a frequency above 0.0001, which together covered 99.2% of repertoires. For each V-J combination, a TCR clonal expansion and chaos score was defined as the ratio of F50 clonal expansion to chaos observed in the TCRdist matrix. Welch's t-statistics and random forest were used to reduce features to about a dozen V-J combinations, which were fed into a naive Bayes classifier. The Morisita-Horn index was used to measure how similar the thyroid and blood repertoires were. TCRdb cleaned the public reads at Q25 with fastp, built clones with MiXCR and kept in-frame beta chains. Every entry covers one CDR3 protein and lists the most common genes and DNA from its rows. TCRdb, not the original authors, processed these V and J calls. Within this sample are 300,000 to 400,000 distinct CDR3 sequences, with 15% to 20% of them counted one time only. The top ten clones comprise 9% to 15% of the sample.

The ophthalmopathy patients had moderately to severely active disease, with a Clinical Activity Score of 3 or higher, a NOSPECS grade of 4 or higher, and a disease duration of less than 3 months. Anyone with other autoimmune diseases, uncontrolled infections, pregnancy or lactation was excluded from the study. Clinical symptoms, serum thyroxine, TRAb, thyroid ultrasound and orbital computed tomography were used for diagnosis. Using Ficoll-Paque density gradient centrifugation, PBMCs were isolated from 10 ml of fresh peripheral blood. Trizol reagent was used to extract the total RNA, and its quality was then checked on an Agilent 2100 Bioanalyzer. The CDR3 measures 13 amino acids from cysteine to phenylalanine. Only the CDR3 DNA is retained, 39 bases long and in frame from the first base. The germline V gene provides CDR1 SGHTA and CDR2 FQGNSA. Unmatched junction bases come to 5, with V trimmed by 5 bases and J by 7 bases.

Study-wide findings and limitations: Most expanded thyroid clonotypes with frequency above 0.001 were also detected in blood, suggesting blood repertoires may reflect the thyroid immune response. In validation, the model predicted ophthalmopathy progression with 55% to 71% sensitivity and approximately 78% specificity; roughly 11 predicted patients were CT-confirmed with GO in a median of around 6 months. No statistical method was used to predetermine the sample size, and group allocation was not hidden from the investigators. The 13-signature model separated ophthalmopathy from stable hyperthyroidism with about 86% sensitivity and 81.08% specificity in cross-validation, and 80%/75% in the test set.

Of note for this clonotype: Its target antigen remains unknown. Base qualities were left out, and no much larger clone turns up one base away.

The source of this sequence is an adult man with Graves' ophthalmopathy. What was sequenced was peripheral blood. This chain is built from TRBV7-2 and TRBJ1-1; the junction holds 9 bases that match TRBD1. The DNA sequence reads TGTGCCAGCAGCCCTCGGACAGGGGTTGAAGCTTTCTTT. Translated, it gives CASSPRTGVEAFF.